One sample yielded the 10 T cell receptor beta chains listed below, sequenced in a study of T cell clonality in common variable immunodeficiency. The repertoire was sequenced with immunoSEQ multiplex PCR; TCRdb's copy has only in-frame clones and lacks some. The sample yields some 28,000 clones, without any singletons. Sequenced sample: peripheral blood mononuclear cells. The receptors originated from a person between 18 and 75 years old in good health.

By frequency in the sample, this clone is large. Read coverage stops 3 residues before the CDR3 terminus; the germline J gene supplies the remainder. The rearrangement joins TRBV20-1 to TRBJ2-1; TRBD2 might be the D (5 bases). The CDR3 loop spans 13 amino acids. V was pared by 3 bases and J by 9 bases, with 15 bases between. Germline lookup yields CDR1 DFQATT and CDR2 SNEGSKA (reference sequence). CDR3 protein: CSASLGDASEQFF. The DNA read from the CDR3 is TGCAGTGCTAGTCTCGGGGATGCCAGTGAG.

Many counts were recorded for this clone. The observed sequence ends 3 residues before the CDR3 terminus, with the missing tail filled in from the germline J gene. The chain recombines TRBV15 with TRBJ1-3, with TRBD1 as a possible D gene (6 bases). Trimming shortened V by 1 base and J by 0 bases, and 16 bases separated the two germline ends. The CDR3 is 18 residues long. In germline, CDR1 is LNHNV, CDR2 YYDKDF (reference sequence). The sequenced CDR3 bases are TGTGCCACCAGCAGAGGACCAAACAGGGATTACTCTGGAAACACC. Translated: CATSRGPNRDYSGNT. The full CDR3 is CATSRGPNRDYSGNTIYF.

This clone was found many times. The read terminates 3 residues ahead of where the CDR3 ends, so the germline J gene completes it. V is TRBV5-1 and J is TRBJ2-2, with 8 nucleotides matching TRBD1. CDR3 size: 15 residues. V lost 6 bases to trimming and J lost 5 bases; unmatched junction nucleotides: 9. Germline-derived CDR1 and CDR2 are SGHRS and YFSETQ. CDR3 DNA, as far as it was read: TGCGCCAGCACCCCCCCCAGGGGGCCGACCGGGGAG. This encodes CASTPPRGPTGE. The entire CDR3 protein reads CASTPPRGPTGELFF.

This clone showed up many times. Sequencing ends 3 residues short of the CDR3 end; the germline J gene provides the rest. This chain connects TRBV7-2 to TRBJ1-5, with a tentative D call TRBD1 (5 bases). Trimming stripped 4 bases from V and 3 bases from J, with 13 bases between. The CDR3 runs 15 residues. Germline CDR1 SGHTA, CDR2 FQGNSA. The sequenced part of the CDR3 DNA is TGTGCCAGCAGCTCCGCCGGGGGTTACAATCAGCCC. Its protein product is CASSSAGGYNQP. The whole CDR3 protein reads CASSSAGGYNQPQHF.

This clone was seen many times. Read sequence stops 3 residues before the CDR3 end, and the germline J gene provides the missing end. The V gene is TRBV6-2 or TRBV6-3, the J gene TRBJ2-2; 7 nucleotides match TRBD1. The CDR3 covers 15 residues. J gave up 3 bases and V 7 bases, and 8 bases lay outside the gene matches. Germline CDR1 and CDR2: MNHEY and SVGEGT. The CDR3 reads CASIGGRPDTGELFF. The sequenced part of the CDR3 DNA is TGTGCCAGCATAGGGGGCCGACCCGACACCGGGGAG.

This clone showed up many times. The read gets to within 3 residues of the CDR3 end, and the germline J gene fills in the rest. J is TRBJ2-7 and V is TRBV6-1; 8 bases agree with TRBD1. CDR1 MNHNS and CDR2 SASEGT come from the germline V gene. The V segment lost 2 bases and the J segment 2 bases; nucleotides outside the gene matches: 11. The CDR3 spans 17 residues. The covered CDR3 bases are TGTGCCAGCAGTGAACAGGGCCGGGACAGGAGGCCCTACGAG. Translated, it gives CASSEQGRDRRPYE. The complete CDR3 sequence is CASSEQGRDRRPYEQYF.

The CDR3 loop is CASSPRGETYEQYF. The DNA read from the CDR3 is TGTGCCAGCAGCCCACGGGGGGAGACCTACGAG. The V call is TRBV13, the J call TRBJ2-7, with 7 bases that match TRBD2. The read comes to an end 3 residues before the CDR3 does, leaving the germline J gene to fill in the end. There are 14 residues in the CDR3. The trim removed 5 bases at V and 2 bases at J, leaving 6 bases unmatched. Per germline, CDR1 PRHDT and CDR2 FYEKMQ (reference sequence). Drawing the rest from reference TRBV13 and TRBJ2-7, the complete variable domain is AAGVIQSPRHLIKEKRETATLKCYPIPRHDTVYWYQQGPGQDPQFLISFYEKMQSDKGSIPDRFSAQQFSDYHSELNMSSLELGDSALYFCASSPRGETYEQYFGPGTRLTVT.

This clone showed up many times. This CDR3 is CSVEFRQGHRELFF. Incomplete CDR3 DNA: TGCAGCGTTGAATTCCGACAGGGCCACCGGGAG. The V gene is TRBV29-1, the J gene TRBJ2-2; 7 positions match TRBD1. The read terminates 3 residues ahead of where the CDR3 ends, so the germline J gene completes it. V shed 2 bases and J 9 bases; nucleotides not matched to a gene: 9. CDR3 length: 14 amino acids. Germline V gene data show CDR1 as SQVTM and CDR2 as ANQGSEA.

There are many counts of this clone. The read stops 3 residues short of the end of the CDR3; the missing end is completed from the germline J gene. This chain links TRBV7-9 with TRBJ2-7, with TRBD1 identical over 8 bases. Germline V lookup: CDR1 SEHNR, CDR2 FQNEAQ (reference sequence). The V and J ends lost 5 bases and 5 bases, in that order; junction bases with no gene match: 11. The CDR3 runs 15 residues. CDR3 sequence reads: CASSHFGDRRNEQYF. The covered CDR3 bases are TGTGCCAGCAGCCATTTTGGGGACAGGCGGAACGAG.

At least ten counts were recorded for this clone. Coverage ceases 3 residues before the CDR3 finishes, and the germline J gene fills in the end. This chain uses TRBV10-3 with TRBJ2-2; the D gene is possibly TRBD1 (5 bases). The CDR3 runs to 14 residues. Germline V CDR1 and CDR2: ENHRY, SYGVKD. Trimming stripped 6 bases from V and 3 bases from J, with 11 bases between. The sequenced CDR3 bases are TGTGCCATCAGGTCGATAGGGGACACCGGGGAG. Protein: CAIRSIGDTGE. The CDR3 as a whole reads CAIRSIGDTGELFF.